This T cell receptor (beta chain) was captured in a study of PD-L1 blockade in urothelial cancer. The wider study: Blood samples contained a median about 130,000 T cells.

Measured with immunoSEQ multiplex PCR; TCRdb has only the in-frame clones, and not every one. This sample yields tens of thousands of clones, of which about 91% are seen a single time; approximately 3.7% belongs to the top ten. Germline trimming cut 1 base from V and 5 bases from J; bases unmatched to any gene: 4. CDR1 and CDR2 (germline): SGHNT, YENEEA. The CDR3 sequence is 14 residues long. V is TRBV11-3 and J is TRBJ2-5; TRBD2 agrees at 7 bases. This receptor was taken from a man aged 45-65 years with urothelial cancer. Material: PBMCs, obtained around atezolizumab (anti-PD-L1) treatment. In nucleotides, the CDR3 is TGTGCCAGCAGCTTAGGCGGGAGCGGGGAGACCCAGTACTTC. It encodes CASSLGGSGETQYF.